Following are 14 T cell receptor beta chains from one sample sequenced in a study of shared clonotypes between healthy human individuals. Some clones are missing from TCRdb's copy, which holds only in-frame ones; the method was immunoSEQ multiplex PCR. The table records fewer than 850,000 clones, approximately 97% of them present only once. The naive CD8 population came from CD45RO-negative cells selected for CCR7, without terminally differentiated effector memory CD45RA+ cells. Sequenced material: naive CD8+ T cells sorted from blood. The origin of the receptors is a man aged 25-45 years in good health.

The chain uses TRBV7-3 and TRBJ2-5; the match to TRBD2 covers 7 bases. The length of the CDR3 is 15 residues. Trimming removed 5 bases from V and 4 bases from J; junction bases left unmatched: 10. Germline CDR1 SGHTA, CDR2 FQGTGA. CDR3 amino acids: CASSLGGTIGETQYF. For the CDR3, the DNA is TGTGCCAGCAGCCTTGGGGGGACTATCGGAGAGACCCAGTACTTC. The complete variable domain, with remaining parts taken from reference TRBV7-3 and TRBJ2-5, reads GAGVSQTPSNKVTEKGKYVELRCDPISGHTALYWYRQSLGQGPEFLIYFQGTGAADDSGLPNDRFFAVRPEGSVSTLKIQRTERGDSAVYLCASSLGGTIGETQYFGPGTRLLVL.

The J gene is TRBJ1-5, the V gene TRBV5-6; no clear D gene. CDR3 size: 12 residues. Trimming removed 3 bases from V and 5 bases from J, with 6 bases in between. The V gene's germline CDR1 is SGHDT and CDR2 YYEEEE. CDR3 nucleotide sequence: TGTGCCAGCAGCTCGGGATATCAGCCCCAGCATTTT. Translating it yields CASSSGYQPQHF.

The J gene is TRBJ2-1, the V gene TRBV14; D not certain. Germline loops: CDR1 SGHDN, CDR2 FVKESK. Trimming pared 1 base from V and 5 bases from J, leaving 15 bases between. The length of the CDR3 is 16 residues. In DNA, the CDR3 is TGTGCCAGCAGCCAAGTTGAGACCGGAACCAACAATGAGCAGTTCTTC. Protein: CASSQVETGTNNEQFF.

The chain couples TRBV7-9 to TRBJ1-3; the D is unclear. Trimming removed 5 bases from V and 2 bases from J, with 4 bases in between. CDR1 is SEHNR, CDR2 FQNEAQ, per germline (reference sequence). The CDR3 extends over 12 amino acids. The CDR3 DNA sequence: TGTGCCAGCAGCCGCACTGGAAACACCATATATTTT. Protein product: CASSRTGNTIYF.

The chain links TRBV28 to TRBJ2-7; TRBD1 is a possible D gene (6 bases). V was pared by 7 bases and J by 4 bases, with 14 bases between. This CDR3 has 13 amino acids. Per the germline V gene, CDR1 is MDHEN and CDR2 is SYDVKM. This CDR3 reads CASTRDTRYEQYF. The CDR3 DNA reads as TGTGCCAGCACTCGGGACACGAGATACGAGCAGTACTTC. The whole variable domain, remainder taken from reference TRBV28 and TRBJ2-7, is DVKVTQSSRYLVKRTGEKVFLECVQDMDHENMFWYRQDPGLGLRLIYFSYDVKMKEKGDIPEGYSVSREKKERFSLILESASTNQTSMYLCASTRDTRYEQYFGPGTRLTVT.

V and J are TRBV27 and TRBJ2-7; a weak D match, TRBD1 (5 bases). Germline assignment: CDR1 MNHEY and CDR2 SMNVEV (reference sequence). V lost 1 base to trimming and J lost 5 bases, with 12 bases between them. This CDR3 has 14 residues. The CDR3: CASSLFPDSNEQYF. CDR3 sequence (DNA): TGTGCCAGCAGTTTATTCCCTGACAGCAACGAGCAGTACTTC.

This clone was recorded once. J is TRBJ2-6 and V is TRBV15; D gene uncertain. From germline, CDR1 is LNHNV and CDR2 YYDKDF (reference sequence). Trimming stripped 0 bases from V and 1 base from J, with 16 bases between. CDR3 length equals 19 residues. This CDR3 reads CATSRDPSRTESGANVLTF. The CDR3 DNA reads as TGTGCCACCAGCAGAGATCCTAGTCGTACAGAATCTGGGGCCAACGTCCTGACTTTC.

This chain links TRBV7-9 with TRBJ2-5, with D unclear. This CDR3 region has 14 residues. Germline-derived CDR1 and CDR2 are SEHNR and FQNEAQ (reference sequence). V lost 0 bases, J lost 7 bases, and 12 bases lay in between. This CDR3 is CASSLAELSGTQYF. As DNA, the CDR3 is TGTGCCAGCAGCTTAGCGGAACTCTCCGGGACCCAGTACTTC.

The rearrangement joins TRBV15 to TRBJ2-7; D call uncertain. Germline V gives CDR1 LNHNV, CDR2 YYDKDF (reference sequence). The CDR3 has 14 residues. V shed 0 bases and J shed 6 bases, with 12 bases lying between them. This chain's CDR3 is CATSRDWGSGEQYF. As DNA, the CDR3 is TGTGCCACCAGCAGAGATTGGGGATCGGGCGAGCAGTACTTC. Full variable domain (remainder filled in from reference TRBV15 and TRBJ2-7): DAMVIQNPRYQVTQFGKPVTLSCSQTLNHNVMYWYQQKSSQAPKLLFHYYDKDFNNEADTPDNFQSRRPNTSFCFLDIRSPGLGDTAMYLCATSRDWGSGEQYFGPGTRLTVT.

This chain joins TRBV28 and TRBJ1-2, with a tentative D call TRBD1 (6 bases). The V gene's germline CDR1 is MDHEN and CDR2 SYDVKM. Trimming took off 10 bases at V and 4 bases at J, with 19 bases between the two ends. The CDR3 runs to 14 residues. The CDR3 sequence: CATKPQGPLYGYTF. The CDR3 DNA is TGTGCCACCAAACCCCAGGGGCCCCTCTATGGCTACACCTTC.

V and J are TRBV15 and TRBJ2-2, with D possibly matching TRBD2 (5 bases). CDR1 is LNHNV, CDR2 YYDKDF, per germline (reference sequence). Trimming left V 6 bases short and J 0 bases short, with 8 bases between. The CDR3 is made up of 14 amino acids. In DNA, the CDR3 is TGTGCCACCAGTGCGGGTGCGAACACCGGGGAGCTGTTTTTT. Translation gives CATSAGANTGELFF.

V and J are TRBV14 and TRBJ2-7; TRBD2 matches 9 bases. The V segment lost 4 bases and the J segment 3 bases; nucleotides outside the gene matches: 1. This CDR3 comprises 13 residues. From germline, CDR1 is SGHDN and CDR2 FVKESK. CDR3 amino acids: CASSPSGNYEQYF. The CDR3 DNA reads TGTGCCAGCAGCCCTAGCGGGAACTACGAGCAGTACTTC.

CDR3 residues: CASSLWTSAPDNEQFF. CDR3 DNA: TGTGCCAGCAGCTTATGGACTAGCGCCCCCGACAATGAGCAGTTCTTC. V and J are TRBV7-6 and TRBJ2-1, with 9 bases identical to TRBD2. J lost 5 bases, V lost 2 bases, and 7 bases had no gene match. Germline V gives CDR1 SGHVS, CDR2 FNYEAQ. CDR3 length: 16 amino acids.

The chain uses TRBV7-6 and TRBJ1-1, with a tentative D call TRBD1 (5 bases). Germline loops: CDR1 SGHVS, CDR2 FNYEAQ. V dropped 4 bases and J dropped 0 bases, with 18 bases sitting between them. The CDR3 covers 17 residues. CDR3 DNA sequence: TGTGCCAGCAGCTCAATCCTAGGGGAAGTCATGAACACTGAAGCTTTCTTT. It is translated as CASSSILGEVMNTEAFF.